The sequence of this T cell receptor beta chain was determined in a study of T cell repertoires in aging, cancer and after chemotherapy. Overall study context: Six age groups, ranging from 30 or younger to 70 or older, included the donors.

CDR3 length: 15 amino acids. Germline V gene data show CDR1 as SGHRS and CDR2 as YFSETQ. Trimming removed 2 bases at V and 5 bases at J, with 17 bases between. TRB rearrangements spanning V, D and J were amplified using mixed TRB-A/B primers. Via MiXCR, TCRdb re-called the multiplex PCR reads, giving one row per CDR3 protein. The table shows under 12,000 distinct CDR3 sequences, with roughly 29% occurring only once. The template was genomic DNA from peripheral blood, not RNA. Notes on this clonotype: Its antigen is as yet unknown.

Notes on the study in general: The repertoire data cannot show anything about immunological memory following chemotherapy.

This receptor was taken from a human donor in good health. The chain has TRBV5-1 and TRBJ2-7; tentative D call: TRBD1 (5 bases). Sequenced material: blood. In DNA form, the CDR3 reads TGCGCCAGCAGCTTTTTCCTCCAGGGCGGCGACGAGCAGTACTTC. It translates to CASSFFLQGGDEQYF.